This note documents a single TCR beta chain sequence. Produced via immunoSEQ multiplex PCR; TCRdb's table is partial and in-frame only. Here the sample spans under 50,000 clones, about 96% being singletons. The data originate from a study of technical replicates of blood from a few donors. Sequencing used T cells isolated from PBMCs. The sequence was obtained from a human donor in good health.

CDR3 in amino acids: CASSSGGLYEQYF. For the CDR3, the DNA is TGTGCCAGCAGTTCAGGGGGTCTATACGAGCAGTACTTC. V usage is TRBV6-5 and J usage is TRBJ2-7; 7 positions agree with TRBD1. Looked up from germline, CDR1 is MNHEY and CDR2 is SVGAGI. The length of the CDR3 is 13 residues. The ends lost 4 bases at V and 4 bases at J; junction bases unmatched: 4.